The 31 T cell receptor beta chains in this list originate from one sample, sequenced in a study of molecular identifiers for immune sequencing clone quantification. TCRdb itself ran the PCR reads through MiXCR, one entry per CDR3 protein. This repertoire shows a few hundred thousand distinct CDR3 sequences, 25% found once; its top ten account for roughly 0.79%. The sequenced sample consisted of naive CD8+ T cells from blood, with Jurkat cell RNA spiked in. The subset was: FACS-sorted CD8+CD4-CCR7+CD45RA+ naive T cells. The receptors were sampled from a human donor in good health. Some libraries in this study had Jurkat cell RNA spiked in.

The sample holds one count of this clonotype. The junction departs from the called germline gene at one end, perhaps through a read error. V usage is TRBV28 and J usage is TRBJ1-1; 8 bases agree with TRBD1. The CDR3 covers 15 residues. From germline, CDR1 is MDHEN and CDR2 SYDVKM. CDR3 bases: TGTGCCAGCAGTTTATATCAGGGGGCGAAGGGTGAAGCTTTATTT. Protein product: CASSLYQGAKGEALF. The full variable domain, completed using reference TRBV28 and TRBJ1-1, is DVKVTQSSRYLVKRTGEKVFLECVQDMDHENMFWYRQDPGLGLRLIYFSYDVKMKEKGDIPEGYSVSREKKERFSLILESASTNQTSMYLCASSLYQGAKGEALFGQGTRLTVV.

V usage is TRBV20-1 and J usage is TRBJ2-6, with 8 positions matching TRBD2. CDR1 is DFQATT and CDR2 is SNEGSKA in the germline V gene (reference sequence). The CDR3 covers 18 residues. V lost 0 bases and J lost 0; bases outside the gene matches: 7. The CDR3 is CSARDMAGGYSGANVLTF. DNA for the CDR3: TGCAGTGCTAGAGATATGGCGGGGGGTTACTCTGGGGCCAACGTCCTGACTTTC.

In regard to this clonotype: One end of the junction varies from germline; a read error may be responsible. The CDR3 DNA reads TGTGCCAGCAGTTTACCGGGACTAGCGGGAGGCTCGGATACGCTGTATTTT. It encodes CASSLPGLAGGSDTLYF. This rearrangement joins TRBV27 to TRBJ2-3; 15 bases are a match to TRBD2. Germline loops: CDR1 MNHEY, CDR2 SMNVEV (reference sequence). The CDR3 is made up of 17 amino acids.

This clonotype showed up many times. CDR3 sequence reads: CASSLDHHLTDTQYF. For the CDR3, the DNA is TGCGCCAGCAGCCTTGACCACCACCTCACAGATACGCAGTATTTT. V and J are TRBV4-3 and TRBJ2-3, with D uncertain. The CDR3 length is 15 residues. Trimming stripped 4 bases from V and 2 bases from J, with 13 bases between. Germline assignment: CDR1 LGHNA and CDR2 YSLEER.

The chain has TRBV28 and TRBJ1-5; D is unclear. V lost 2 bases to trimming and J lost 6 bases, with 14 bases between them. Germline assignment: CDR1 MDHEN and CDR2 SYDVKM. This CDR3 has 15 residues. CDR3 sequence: CASSLNSIKGQPQHF. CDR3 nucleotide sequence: TGTGCCAGCAGTTTAAACAGCATTAAGGGTCAGCCCCAGCATTTT.

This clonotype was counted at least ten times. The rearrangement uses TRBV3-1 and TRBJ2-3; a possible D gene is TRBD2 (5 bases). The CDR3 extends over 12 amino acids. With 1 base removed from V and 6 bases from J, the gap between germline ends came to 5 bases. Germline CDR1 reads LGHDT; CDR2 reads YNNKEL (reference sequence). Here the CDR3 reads CASSQAGDTQYF. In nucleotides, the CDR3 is TGTGCCAGCAGCCAAGCGGGGGATACGCAGTATTTT.

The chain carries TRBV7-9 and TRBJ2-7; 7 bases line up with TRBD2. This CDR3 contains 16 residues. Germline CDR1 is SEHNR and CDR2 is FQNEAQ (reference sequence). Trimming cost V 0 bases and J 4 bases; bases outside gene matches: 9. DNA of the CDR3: TGTGCCAGCAGCTTAGCGACACCTAGCGGATTTTACGAGCAGTACTTC. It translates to CASSLATPSGFYEQYF.

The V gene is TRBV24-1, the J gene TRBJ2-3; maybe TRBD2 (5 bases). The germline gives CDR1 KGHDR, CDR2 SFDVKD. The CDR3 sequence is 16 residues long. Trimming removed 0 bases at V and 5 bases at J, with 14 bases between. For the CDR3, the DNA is TGTGCCACCAGTGATTTGTCCGGGATAAGCCTAGATACGCAGTATTTT. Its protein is CATSDLSGISLDTQYF.

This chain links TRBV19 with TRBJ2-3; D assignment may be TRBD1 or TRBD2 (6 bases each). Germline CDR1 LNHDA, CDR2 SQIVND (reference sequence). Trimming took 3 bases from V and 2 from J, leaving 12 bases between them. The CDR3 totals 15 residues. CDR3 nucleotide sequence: TGTGCCAGTAGTATCGGAGGGGGACCCACAGATACGCAGTATTTT. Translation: CASSIGGGPTDTQYF.

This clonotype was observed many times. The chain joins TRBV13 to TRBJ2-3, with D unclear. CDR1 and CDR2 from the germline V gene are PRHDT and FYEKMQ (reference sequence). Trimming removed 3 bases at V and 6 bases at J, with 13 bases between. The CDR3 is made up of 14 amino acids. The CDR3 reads CASSFRGPSDTQYF. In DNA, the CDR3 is TGTGCCAGCAGCTTTCGTGGACCTTCGGATACGCAGTATTTT.

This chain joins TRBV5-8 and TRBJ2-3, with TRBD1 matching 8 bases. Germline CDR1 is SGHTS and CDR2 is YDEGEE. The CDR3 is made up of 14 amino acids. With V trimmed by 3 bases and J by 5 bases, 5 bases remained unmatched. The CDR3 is CASSWDRMKDTQYF. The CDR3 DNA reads TGTGCCAGCAGCTGGGACAGGATGAAAGATACGCAGTATTTT.

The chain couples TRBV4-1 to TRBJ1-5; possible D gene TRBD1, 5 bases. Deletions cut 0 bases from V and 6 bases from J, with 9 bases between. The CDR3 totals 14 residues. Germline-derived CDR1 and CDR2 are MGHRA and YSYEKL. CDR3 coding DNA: TGCGCCAGCAGCCAAGATATGGGGCTTCAGCCCCAGCATTTT. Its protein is CASSQDMGLQPQHF.

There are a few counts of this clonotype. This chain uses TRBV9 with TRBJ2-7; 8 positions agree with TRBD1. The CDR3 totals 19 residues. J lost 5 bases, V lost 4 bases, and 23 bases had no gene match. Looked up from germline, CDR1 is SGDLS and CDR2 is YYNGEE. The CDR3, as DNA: TGTGCCAGCAGCCCCCGCGGACAGGGCCTCCAGGTGGAGGGTGACGAGCAGTACTTC. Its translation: CASSPRGQGLQVEGDEQYF.

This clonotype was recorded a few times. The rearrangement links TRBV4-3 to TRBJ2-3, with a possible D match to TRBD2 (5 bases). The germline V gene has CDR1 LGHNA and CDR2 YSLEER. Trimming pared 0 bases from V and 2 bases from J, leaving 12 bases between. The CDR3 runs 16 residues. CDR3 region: CASSQEEGMDTDTQYF. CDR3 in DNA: TGCGCCAGCAGCCAAGAAGAGGGCATGGACACAGATACGCAGTATTTT.

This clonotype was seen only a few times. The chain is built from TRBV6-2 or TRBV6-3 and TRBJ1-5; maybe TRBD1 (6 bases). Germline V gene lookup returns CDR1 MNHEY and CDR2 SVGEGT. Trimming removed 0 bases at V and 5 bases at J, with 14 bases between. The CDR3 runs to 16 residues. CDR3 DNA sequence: TGTGCCAGCAGTTACTCGAGGTACAGGGACTATCAGCCCCAGCATTTT. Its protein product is CASSYSRYRDYQPQHF.

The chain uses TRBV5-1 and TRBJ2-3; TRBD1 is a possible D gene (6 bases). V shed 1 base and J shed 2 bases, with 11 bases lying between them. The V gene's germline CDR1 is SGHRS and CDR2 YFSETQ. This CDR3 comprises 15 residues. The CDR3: CASSLYGQNTDTQYF. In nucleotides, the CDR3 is TGCGCCAGCAGCTTGTATGGACAGAACACAGATACGCAGTATTTT. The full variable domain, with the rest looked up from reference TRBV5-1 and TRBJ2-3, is KAGVTQTPRYLIKTRGQQVTLSCSPISGHRSVSWYQQTPGQGLQFLFEYFSETQRNKGNFPGRFSGRQFSNSRSEMNVSTLELGDSALYLCASSLYGQNTDTQYFGPGTRLTVL.

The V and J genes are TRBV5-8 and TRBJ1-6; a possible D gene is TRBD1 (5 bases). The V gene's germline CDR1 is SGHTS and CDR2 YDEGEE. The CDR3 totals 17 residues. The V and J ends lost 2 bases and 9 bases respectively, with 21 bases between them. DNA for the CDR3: TGTGCCAGCAGCTTCGCTTTGTATGGGGGATTAAGTTCACCCCTCCACTTT. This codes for CASSFALYGGLSSPLHF.

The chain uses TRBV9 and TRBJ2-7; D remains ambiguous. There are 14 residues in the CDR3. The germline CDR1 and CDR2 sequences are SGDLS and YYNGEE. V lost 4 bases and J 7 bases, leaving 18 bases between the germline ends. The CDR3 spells CASSLRPLNGEQYF. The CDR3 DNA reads TGTGCCAGCAGCTTGAGACCTCTCAACGGGGAGCAGTACTTC.

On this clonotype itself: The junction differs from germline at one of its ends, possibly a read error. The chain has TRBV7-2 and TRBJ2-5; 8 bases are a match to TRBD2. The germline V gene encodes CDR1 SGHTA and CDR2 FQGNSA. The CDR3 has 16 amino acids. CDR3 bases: TGTGCCAGCAGCTCCCAGGCGGGACTAGACCAAGAGCCCCAGTACTTC. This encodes CASSSQAGLDQEPQYF.

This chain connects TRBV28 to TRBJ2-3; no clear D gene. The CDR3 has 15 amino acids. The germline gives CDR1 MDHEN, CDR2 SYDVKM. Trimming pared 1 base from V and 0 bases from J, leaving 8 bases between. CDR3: CASSLLLTSTDTQYF. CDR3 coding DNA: TGTGCCAGCAGTTTATTACTAACTAGCACAGATACGCAGTATTTT.

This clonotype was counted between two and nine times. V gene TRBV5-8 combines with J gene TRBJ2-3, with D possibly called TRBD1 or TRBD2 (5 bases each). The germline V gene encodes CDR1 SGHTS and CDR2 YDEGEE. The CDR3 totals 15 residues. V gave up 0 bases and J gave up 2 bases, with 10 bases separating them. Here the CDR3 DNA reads TGTGCCAGCAGCTTGGGATTTGGGACCACAGATACGCAGTATTTT. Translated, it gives CASSLGFGTTDTQYF.

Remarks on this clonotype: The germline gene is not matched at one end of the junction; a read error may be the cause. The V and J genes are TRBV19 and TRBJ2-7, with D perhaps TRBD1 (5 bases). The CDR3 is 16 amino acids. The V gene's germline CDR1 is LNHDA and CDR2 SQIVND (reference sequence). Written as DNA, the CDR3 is TGTTCCAGTAGTATAGAAGGACAATCTCTACCCTACGAGCAGTACTTC. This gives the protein CSSSIEGQSLPYEQYF.

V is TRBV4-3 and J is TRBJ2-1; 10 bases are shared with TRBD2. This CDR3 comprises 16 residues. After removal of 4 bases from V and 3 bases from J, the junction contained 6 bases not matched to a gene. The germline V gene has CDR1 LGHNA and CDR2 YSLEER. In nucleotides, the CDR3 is TGCGCCAGCAGCCTAGAGCGGGGGGGCCGCTACAATGAGCAGTTCTTC. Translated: CASSLERGGRYNEQFF.

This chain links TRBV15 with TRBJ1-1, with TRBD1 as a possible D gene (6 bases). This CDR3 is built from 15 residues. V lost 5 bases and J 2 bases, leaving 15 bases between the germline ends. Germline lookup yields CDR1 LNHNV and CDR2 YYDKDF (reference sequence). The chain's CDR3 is CATSGRGDPNTEAFF. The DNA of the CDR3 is TGTGCCACCAGCGGGAGGGGGGACCCAAACACTGAAGCTTTCTTT.

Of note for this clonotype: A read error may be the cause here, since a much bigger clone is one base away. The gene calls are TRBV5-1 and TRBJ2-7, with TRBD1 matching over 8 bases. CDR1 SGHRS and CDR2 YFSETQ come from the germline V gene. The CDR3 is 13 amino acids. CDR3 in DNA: TGCGCCAGCAGCCCGACAGGGGTCTACGAGCGGTACTTC. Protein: CASSPTGVYERYF.

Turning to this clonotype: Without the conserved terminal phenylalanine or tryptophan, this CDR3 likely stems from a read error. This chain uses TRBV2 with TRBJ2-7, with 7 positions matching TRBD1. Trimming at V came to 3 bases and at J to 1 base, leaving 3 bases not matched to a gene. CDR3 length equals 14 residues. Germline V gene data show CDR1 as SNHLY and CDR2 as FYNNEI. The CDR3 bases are TGTGCCAGCAGTGATACAGGGGATTCCTACGAGCAGTACTAC. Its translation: CASSDTGDSYEQYY.

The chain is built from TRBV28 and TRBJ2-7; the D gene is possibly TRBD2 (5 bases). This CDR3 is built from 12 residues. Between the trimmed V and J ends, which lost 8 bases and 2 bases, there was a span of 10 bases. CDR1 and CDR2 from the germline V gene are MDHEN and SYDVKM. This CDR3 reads CASLTSPYEQYF. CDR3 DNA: TGTGCCAGCCTAACTAGTCCCTACGAGCAGTACTTC.

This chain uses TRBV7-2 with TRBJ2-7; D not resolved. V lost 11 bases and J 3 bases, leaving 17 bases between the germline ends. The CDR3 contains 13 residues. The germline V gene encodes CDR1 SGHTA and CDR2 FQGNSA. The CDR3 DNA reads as TGTGCCCGCCGCCCCGCGGTCCGCTACGAGCAGTACTTC. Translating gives CARRPAVRYEQYF. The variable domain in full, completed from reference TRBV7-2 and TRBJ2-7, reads GAGVSQSPSNKVTEKGKDVELRCDPISGHTALYWYRQSLGQGLEFLIYFQGNSAPDKSGLPSDRFSAERTGGSVSTLTIQRTQQEDSAVYLCARRPAVRYEQYFGPGTRLTVT.

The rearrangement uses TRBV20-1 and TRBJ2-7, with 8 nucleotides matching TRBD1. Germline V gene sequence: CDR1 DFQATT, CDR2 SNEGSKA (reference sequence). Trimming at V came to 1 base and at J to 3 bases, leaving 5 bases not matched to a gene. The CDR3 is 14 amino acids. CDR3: CSARAQGAHYEQYF. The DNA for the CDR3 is TGCAGTGCTAGAGCCCAGGGGGCCCACTACGAGCAGTACTTC.

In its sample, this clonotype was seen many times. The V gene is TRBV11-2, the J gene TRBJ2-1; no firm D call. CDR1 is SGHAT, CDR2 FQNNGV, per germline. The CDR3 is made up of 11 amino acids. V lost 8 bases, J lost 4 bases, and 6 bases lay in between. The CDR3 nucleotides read TGTGCCAGCGAGGAGTACAATGAGCAGTTCTTC. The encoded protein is CASEEYNEQFF.

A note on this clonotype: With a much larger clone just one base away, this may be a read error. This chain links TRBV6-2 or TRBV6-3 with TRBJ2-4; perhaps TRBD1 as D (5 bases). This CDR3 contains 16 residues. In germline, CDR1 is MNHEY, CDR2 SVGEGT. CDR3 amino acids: CASTYGRGLAKTIQYF. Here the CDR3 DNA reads TGTGCCAGCACCTACGGTAGGGGATTGGCCAAAACCATTCAGTACTTC.